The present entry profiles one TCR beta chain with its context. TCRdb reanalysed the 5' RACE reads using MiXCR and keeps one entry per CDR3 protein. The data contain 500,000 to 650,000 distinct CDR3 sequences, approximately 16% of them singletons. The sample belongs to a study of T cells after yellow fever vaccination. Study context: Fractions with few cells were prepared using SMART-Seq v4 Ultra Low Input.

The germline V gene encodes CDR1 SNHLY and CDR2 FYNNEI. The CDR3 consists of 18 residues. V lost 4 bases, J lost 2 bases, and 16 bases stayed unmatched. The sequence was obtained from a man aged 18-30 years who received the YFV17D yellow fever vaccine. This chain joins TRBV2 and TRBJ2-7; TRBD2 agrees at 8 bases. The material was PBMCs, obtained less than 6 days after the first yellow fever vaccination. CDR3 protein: CASSVGGSRRGVPYEQYV. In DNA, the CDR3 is TGTGCCAGCAGTGTTGGGGGGAGTAGGCGGGGGGTCCCCTACGAGCAGTACGTC.